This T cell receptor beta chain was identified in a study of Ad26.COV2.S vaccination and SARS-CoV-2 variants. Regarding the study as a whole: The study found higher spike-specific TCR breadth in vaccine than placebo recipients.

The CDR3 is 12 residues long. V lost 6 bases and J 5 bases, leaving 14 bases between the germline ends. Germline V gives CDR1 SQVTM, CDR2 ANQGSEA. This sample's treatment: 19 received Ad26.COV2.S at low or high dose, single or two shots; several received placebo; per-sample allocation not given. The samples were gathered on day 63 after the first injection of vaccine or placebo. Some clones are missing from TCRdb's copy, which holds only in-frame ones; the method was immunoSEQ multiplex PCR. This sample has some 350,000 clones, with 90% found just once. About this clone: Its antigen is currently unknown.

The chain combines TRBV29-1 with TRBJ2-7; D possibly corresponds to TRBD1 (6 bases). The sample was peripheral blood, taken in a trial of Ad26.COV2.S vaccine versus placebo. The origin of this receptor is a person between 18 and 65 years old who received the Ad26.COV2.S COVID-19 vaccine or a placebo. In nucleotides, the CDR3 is TGCAGCGTCGTGACAGGTTCCCACGAGCAGTACTTC. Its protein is CSVVTGSHEQYF.